These 7 T cell receptor beta chains were all obtained from the same sample, sequenced in a study of human T cells and chemical hapten exposure (dated by TCRdb to about 2021). In light of the paper, this sample's time point label describes: pre-sensitization, week 0. The treatment or condition label here, explained by the study, means: therapeutic diphenylcyclopropenone sensitization with weekly scalp DPC. Library generation was performed with RACE. The sample was run on a NextSeq 500. TCRdb reran the public reads through fastp at Q25 and MiXCR, keeping productive beta chains. All rows with the same CDR3 protein become a single entry with the most common DNA and genes. The sample table lists roughly 380,000 distinct CDR3 sequences, 4.5% to 5.5% of them with a count of one. 2.5% to 3% of the sample belongs to the ten largest clones. The specimen was whole blood, collected in connection with sensitization to the hapten diphenylcyclopropenone (DPC). The receptors here all came from a woman aged 45-65 years with alopecia areata. Some clones in this sample may be carry-over from other donors' samples.

This clonotype has at least ten counts. The chain employs TRBV12-3 or TRBV12-4 and TRBJ1-1; no definite D call. The CDR3 spans 11 residues. Trimming removed 3 bases at V and 7 bases at J, with 6 bases between. Written as DNA, the CDR3 is TGTGCCAGCAGTTTTGGGCTTGAAGCTTTCTTT. It encodes CASSFGLEAFF.

This clonotype was counted between two and nine times. This sequence joins TRBV12-5 and TRBJ1-5; D is undetermined. Deletions cut 7 bases from V and 2 bases from J, with 21 bases between. Germline CDR1 and CDR2: LGHNT and FRNRAP. The CDR3 is 17 residues long. CDR3 in amino acids: CASAGSSREFRNQPQHF. The CDR3, as DNA: TGTGCTAGTGCGGGTAGTAGTCGAGAATTTCGCAATCAGCCCCAGCATTTT. Complete variable domain (other parts from reference TRBV12-5 and TRBJ1-5): DARVTQTPRHKVTEMGQEVTMRCQPILGHNTVFWYRQTMMQGLELLAYFRNRAPLDDSGMPKDRFSAEMPDATLATLKIQPSEPRDSAVYFCASAGSSREFRNQPQHFGDGTRLSIL.

This clonotype occurred many times. J is TRBJ2-1 and V is TRBV7-2; 9 bases fit TRBD2. V was clipped by 1 base and J by 10 bases; unmatched bases: 5. There are 14 residues in the CDR3. Per germline, CDR1 SGHTA and CDR2 FQGNSA. DNA for the CDR3: TGTGCCAGCAGCTTAGTCGGGCTAGCGGGAGAGCAGTTCTTC. Protein: CASSLVGLAGEQFF. Drawing the rest from reference TRBV7-2 and TRBJ2-1, the complete variable domain is GAGVSQSPSNKVTEKGKDVELRCDPISGHTALYWYRQSLGQGLEFLIYFQGNSAPDKSGLPSDRFSAERTGGSVSTLTIQRTQQEDSAVYLCASSLVGLAGEQFFGPGTRLTVL.

In its sample, this clonotype was seen a few times. The rearrangement joins TRBV6-2 or TRBV6-3 to TRBJ1-2; 10 bases are shared with TRBD1. Looked up from germline, CDR1 is MNHEY and CDR2 is SVGEGT. The CDR3 runs to 15 residues. V lost 6 bases to trimming and J lost 2 bases; unmatched junction nucleotides: 6. CDR3 bases: TGTGCCAGCAGCAAGACGGGACAGGGGAACTATGGCTACACCTTC. Amino acid sequence: CASSKTGQGNYGYTF.

The chain carries TRBV13 and TRBJ1-1; D is possibly TRBD1 (6 bases). Germline-derived CDR1 and CDR2 are PRHDT and FYEKMQ (reference sequence). The CDR3 sequence is 14 residues long. The V gene lost 5 bases and the J gene lost 1 base, with 11 bases spanning the gap. The CDR3 sequence is CASSGTLWNTEAFF. The DNA for the CDR3 is TGTGCCAGCAGCGGGACATTATGGAACACTGAAGCTTTCTTT.

At least ten counts were recorded for this clonotype. The J gene is TRBJ2-7, the V gene TRBV29-1; possible D gene TRBD2, 6 bases. CDR3 length: 13 residues. Per germline, CDR1 SQVTM and CDR2 ANQGSEA. V was clipped by 6 bases and J by 6 bases, with 18 bases between them. In DNA form, the CDR3 reads TGCAGCGTCGTTTCTGGGGGAGGAGGCGAGCAGTACTTC. This codes for CSVVSGGGGEQYF.

This clonotype was recorded a few times. V gene TRBV6-2 or TRBV6-3 combines with J gene TRBJ1-1; 11 nucleotides match TRBD1. The CDR3 covers 13 residues. The V gene's germline CDR1 is MNHEY and CDR2 SVGEGT. Germline trimming cut 4 bases from V and 11 bases from J; bases unmatched to any gene: 6. CDR3 coding DNA: TGTGCCAGCAGTTTTCGGACAGGGGGCTCCGCTTTCTTT. Its translation is CASSFRTGGSAFF.